This section outlines one T cell receptor (beta chain) sequence together with its context. Its antigen remains unidentified. The germline gives CDR1 LNHNV, CDR2 YYDKDF (reference sequence). This CDR3 contains 14 residues. Trimming removed 0 bases at V and 5 bases at J, with 11 bases between. The data are from a study of cytomegalovirus exposure and HLA in healthy donors. Study-level findings and limits: Usually a TCR sequence was rare, but some public TCRs were found in many donors.

Only in-frame clones appear in the TCRdb table, and some are missing; sequencing was by immunoSEQ multiplex PCR. This sample has about 240,000 clones, with 86% found just once. This chain uses TRBV15 with TRBJ2-7, with D maybe TRBD2 (5 bases). Material: PBMCs. This TCR was sampled from a woman in her twenties or thirties in good health and CMV-seropositive. CDR3 DNA sequence: TGTGCCACCAGCAGAGATCTAGCATCCGACGAGCAGTACTTC. Translation: CATSRDLASDEQYF.